This T cell receptor (beta chain) was sequenced for a study of blood T cells in healthy people across ages. The study, taken as a whole, reports: Naive CD4+ cell counts and diversity both ran higher in long-lived than in aged donors. The recorded TCR beta diversity per million T cells decreased in a roughly linear manner with age.

The use of a sample-barcoded 5' primer and a J-beta primer mix characterized a second PCR of roughly 6 to 11 cycles. With 12 random nucleotides, a template-switch adaptor tagged each individual cDNA molecule. The yield of each sample was at least 3 million CDR3-containing paired-end reads. TCRdb passed the 5' RACE reads through MiXCR, listing each CDR3 protein once. The sample yields about 720,000 distinct CDR3 sequences, about 20% seen once. This clonotype was seen a few times. Its matching antigen is unknown. The CDR3 consists of 12 residues. The germline CDR1 and CDR2 sequences are SGHTA and FQGNSA.

What was sequenced was blood. The chain is built from TRBV7-2 and TRBJ2-7; a possible D gene is TRBD1 (5 bases). The end of the DNA aligns better with TRBJ2-1, so the J call may be wrong. This TCR was sampled from a man between 70 and 80 years old in good health. CDR3 in amino acids: CASNSDSPGQFF. DNA of the CDR3: TGTGCCAGCAACTCAGACAGCCCCGGGCAGTTCTTC.